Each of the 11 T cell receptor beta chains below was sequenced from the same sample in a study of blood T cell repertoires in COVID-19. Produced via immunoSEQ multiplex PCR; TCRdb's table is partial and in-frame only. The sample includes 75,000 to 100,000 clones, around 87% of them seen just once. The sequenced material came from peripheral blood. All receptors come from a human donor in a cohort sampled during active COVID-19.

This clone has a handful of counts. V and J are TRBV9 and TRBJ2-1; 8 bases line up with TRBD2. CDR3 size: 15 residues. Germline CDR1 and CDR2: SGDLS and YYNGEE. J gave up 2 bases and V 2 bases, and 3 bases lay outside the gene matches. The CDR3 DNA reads TGTGCCAGCAGCGTGGGACTAGACGCCTACAATGAGCAGTTCTTC. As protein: CASSVGLDAYNEQFF.

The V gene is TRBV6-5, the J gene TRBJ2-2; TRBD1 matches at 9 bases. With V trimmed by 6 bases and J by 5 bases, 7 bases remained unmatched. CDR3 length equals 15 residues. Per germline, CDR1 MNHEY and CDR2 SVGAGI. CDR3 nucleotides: TGTGCCAGCAGCCAGACAGGGGGGAGTACCGGGGAGCTGTTTTTT. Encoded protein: CASSQTGGSTGELFF.

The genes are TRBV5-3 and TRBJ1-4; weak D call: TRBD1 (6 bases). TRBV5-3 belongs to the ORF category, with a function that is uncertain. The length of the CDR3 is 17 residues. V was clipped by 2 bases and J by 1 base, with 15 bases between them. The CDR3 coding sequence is TGTGCCAGAAGCTTCCGTTCCCCCAGGGGAACTAATGAAAAACTGTTTTTT. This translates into CARSFRSPRGTNEKLFF.

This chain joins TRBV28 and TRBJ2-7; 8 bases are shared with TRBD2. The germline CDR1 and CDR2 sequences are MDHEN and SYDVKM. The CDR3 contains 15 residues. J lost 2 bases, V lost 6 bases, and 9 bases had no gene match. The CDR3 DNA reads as TGTGCCAGCAGCCTCCCGGGACTAGAGGCCTACGAGCAGTACTTC. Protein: CASSLPGLEAYEQYF.

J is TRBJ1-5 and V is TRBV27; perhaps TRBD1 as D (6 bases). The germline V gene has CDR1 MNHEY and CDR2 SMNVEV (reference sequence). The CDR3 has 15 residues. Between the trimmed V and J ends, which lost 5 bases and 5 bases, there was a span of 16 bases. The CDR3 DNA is TGTGCCAGCAGTCCCCAGGGGATTCTGGATCAGCCCCAGCATTTT. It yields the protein CASSPQGILDQPQHF.

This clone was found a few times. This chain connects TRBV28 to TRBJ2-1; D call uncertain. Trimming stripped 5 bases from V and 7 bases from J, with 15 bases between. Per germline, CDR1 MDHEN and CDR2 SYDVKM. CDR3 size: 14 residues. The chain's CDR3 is CASSQAISMNEQFF. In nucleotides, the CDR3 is TGTGCCAGCAGTCAGGCTATAAGTATGAATGAGCAGTTCTTC.

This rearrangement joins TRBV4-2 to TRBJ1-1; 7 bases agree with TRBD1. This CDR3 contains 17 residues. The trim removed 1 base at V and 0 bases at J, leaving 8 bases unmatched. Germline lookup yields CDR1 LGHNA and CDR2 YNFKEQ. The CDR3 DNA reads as TGTGCCAGCAGCCAAGGGCGGCAGGGGGGACTGAACACTGAAGCTTTCTTT. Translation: CASSQGRQGGLNTEAFF.

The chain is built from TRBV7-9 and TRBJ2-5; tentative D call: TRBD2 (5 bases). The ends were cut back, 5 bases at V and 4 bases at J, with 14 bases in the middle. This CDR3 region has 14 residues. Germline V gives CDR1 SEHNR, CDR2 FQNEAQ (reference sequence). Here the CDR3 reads CASSESGLSETQYF. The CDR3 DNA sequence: TGTGCCAGCAGCGAATCCGGACTCTCAGAGACCCAGTACTTC.

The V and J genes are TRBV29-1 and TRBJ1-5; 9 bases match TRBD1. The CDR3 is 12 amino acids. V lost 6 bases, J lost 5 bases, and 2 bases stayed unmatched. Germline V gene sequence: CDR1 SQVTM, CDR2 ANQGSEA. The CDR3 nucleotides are TGCAGCGTGCGGACAGGGGATCAGCCCCAGCATTTT. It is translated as CSVRTGDQPQHF.

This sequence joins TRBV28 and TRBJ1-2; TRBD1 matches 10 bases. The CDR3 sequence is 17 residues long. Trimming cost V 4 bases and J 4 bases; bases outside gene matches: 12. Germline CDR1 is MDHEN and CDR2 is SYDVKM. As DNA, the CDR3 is TGTGCCAGCAGTTCCGGGACAGGGGTGCTAACTAGCTATGGCTACACCTTC. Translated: CASSSGTGVLTSYGYTF.

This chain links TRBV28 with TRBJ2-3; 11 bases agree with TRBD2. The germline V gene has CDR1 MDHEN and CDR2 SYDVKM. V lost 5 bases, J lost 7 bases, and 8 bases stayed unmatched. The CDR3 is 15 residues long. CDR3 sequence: CASSTPTSGIHTQYF. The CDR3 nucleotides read TGTGCCAGCAGTACCCCGACTAGCGGGATACATACGCAGTATTTT.